By sample share, the clone carrying this T cell receptor beta chain is medium-sized. Its antigen is unknown. This specimen comes from a study of T-cell reconstitution after alpha-beta-depleted transplantation in children. Study findings and constraints: Several hundred expanded graft clones reportedly supplied alpha-beta T cells about two months after transplant. Elevated TCRbeta diversity at day 60 was traced, in some patients, to surviving recipient T cells and thymic progenitors.

The TCRbeta library incorporated unique molecular identifiers. Each CDR3 protein gets one entry after TCRdb re-called the PCR reads with MiXCR. The table records fewer than 8,000 distinct CDR3 sequences, around 30% of them present only once. This CDR3 region has 14 residues. Trimming left V 2 bases short and J 8 bases short, with 12 bases between. Germline-derived CDR1 and CDR2 are LGHDT and YNNKEL (reference sequence). The sequence was obtained from a boy younger than two who had a stem cell transplant for SCID, so the T cells may come from the graft donor. The chain has TRBV3-1 and TRBJ1-4, with D perhaps matching TRBD1 (5 bases). Sequenced material: peripheral blood, taken 60 days after TCRalphabeta/CD19-depleted stem cell transplant. The CDR3 loop reads CASSQRSGREKLFF. Written as DNA, the CDR3 is TGTGCCAGCAGCCAACGGTCAGGGCGGGAAAAACTGTTTTTT.